Each of the 18 T cell receptor beta chains below was sequenced from the same sample in a study of T cells after yellow fever vaccination. One entry per CDR3 protein, called by TCRdb with MiXCR from the 5' RACE reads. The table has more than 300,000 distinct CDR3 sequences, 4% to 5.5% seen once. Sequenced material: PBMCs, taken 15 days after the yellow fever booster vaccination. The receptors stem from a man between 18 and 29 years old who received the YFV17D yellow fever vaccine.

This clonotype was recorded a few times. The J gene is TRBJ2-3, the V gene TRBV5-1; TRBD2 agrees at 10 bases. V dropped 4 bases and J dropped 1; count of bases not matched to a gene: 6. The CDR3 totals 16 residues. CDR1 is SGHRS, CDR2 YFSETQ, per germline. The DNA for the CDR3 is TGCGCCAGCAGCCAACCTAGCGGGGGCCGCACAGATACGCAGTATTTT. This sequence encodes CASSQPSGGRTDTQYF.

There are many counts of this clonotype. V gene TRBV20-1 combines with J gene TRBJ2-5; no definite D call. The CDR3 has 13 amino acids. V lost 3 bases and J lost 5, with 13 bases in between. Per the germline V gene, CDR1 is DFQATT and CDR2 is SNEGSKA (reference sequence). The CDR3 nucleotides read TGCAGTGCTAGCTCCCGGGTCTGGGAGACCCAGTACTTC. Amino acid sequence: CSASSRVWETQYF.

This clonotype was seen at least ten times. This rearrangement joins TRBV7-2 to TRBJ1-3, with D possibly TRBD1 on 5 matching bases. Germline V lookup: CDR1 SGHTA, CDR2 FQGNSA. There are 17 residues in the CDR3. V was cut by 1 base and J by 4 bases, with 17 bases left in between. CDR3 protein: CASSLVVGGALGNTIYF. CDR3 in DNA: TGTGCCAGCAGCTTAGTGGTGGGAGGGGCGCTGGGAAACACCATATATTTT.

This clonotype was recorded at least ten times. For the CDR3, the DNA is TGTGCCAGCAGCTTTATGAGCGGGGGTTCAGATACGCAGTATTTT. Its translation: CASSFMSGGSDTQYF. The chain joins TRBV7-6 to TRBJ2-3; 8 nucleotides align to TRBD2. The CDR3 runs to 15 residues. The V gene's germline CDR1 is SGHVS and CDR2 FNYEAQ. J gave up 4 bases and V 3 bases, and 6 bases lay outside the gene matches.

This clonotype was counted at least ten times. V is TRBV12-3 or TRBV12-4 and J is TRBJ2-1; 8 nucleotides line up with TRBD2. Trimming removed 3 bases from V and 2 bases from J; junction bases left unmatched: 6. The CDR3 extends over 16 amino acids. CDR3 sequence (DNA): TGTGCCAGCAGTTTCAGGACTAGCCAGACCTACAATGAGCAGTTCTTC. Translating it yields CASSFRTSQTYNEQFF.

This clonotype was found a few times. J is TRBJ2-2 and V is TRBV10-2; 9 bases map to TRBD2. This CDR3 is built from 16 residues. Germline CDR1 and CDR2: WSHSY and SAAADI. Trimming at V came to 3 bases and at J to 6 bases, leaving 8 bases not matched to a gene. For the CDR3, the DNA is TGCGCCAGCAGTGATGGGGCGGGGGGGGCCCCCGGGGAGCTGTTTTTT. It specifies CASSDGAGGAPGELFF.

Many counts were recorded for this clonotype. The chain has TRBV4-1 and TRBJ2-5, with unresolved D. Trimming left V 4 bases short and J 5 bases short, with 11 bases between. This CDR3 contains 13 residues. CDR1 and CDR2 (germline): MGHRA, YSYEKL. DNA of the CDR3: TGCGCCAGCAGCCCCCCGGTTCTGGAGACCCAGTACTTC. Its protein product is CASSPPVLETQYF.

This clonotype was counted between two and nine times. The V and J genes are TRBV2 and TRBJ2-1; tentatively, D is TRBD1 or TRBD2 (5 bases each). CDR1 is SNHLY and CDR2 is FYNNEI in the germline V gene. This CDR3 contains 11 residues. The ends were cut back, 8 bases at V and 13 bases at J, with 15 bases in the middle. The chain's CDR3 is CASAGTTTQFF. Written as DNA, the CDR3 is TGTGCCAGCGCCGGGACCACGACTCAGTTCTTC. Together with reference TRBV2 and TRBJ2-1, the CDR3 gives the full variable domain: EPEVTQTPSHQVTQMGQEVILRCVPISNHLYFYWYRQILGQKVEFLVSFYNNEISEKSEIFDDQFSVERPDGSNFTLKIRSTKLEDSAMYFCASAGTTTQFFGPGTRLTVL.

In this sample, this clonotype turned up many times. The chain joins TRBV4-3 to TRBJ1-2; no clear D. Germline V gives CDR1 LGHNA, CDR2 YSLEER. V was cut by 2 bases and J by 8 bases, with 15 bases left in between. The CDR3 is 14 amino acids. DNA for the CDR3: TGCGCCAGCAGCCAATTGGGCGGTTCGGGCGGCTACACCTTC. Residues: CASSQLGGSGGYTF.

This clonotype was found a few times. V and J are TRBV5-1 and TRBJ1-1; D gene uncertain. Trimming cost V 1 base and J 7 bases, with 11 bases left between them. This CDR3 comprises 13 residues. From germline, CDR1 is SGHRS and CDR2 YFSETQ. The CDR3 DNA reads as TGCGCCAGCAGCTTGAGTCAACCCGGTGAAGCTTTCTTT. It yields the protein CASSLSQPGEAFF.

In this sample, this clonotype turned up a few times. The chain combines TRBV29-1 with TRBJ2-1, with 8 bases fitting TRBD1. The CDR3 loop spans 15 amino acids. The ends lost 5 bases at V and 0 bases at J; junction bases unmatched: 6. Germline loops: CDR1 SQVTM, CDR2 ANQGSEA. This chain's CDR3 is CSVWDRSSSYNEQFF. For the CDR3, the DNA is TGCAGCGTTTGGGACAGGTCGAGCTCCTACAATGAGCAGTTCTTC.

This clonotype appeared many times. The CDR3 sequence is CASSSPRPGIYGYTF. The CDR3, as DNA: TGTGCCAGCAGCTCCCCCCGTCCGGGGATTTATGGCTACACCTTC. The chain combines TRBV7-9 with TRBJ1-2; D remains ambiguous. Trimming took off 4 bases at V and 5 bases at J, with 17 bases between the two ends. The CDR3 is 15 residues long. Germline values: CDR1 SEHNR, CDR2 FQNEAQ (reference sequence).

This clonotype appeared many times. The V and J genes are TRBV4-2 and TRBJ2-3, with TRBD2 identical over 11 bases. Germline values: CDR1 LGHNA, CDR2 YNFKEQ. J lost 3 bases, V lost 4 bases, and 9 bases had no gene match. The CDR3 is 17 amino acids. CDR3 bases: TGTGCCAGCAGCCCCGGGACTAGCGGTTGGAGAACAGATACGCAGTATTTT. Protein product: CASSPGTSGWRTDTQYF.

This clonotype was seen only a few times. The chain combines TRBV24-1 with TRBJ1-2; D may be TRBD1 (6 bases). CDR3 length: 13 amino acids. Germline CDR1 KGHDR, CDR2 SFDVKD. With 3 bases removed from V and 7 bases from J, the gap between germline ends came to 11 bases. The CDR3 nucleotides read TGTGCCACCAGTGATCCCAGGGGTAGTGGCTACACCTTC. As protein: CATSDPRGSGYTF.

The rearrangement joins TRBV6-5 to TRBJ1-1; TRBD1 might be the D (6 bases). Trimming shortened V by 6 bases and J by 5 bases, and 19 bases separated the two germline ends. Looked up from germline, CDR1 is MNHEY and CDR2 is SVGAGI. This CDR3 is 15 amino acids long. The CDR3 DNA reads TGTGCCAGCAGCCTAAGGGGGGGCGCGGGGACTGAAGCTTTCTTT. Protein sequence: CASSLRGGAGTEAFF.

This clonotype was observed many times. The chain uses TRBV4-3 and TRBJ2-2; D not resolved. Germline lookup yields CDR1 LGHNA and CDR2 YSLEER. Trimming stripped 4 bases from V and 0 bases from J, with 6 bases between. CDR3 length: 14 residues. CDR3 bases: TGCGCCAGCAGCCGGACCTCGAACACCGGGGAGCTGTTTTTT. Translated: CASSRTSNTGELFF.

This clonotype was observed many times. The V and J genes are TRBV7-2 and TRBJ2-4, with 8 bases fitting TRBD1. V was clipped by 5 bases and J by 10 bases; unmatched bases: 10. There are 14 residues in the CDR3. Per the germline V gene, CDR1 is SGHTA and CDR2 is FQGNSA. In nucleotides, the CDR3 is TGTGCCAGCAGCCCACCGGGGACAGGTCATATTCAGTACTTC. The encoded protein is CASSPPGTGHIQYF.

This clonotype was seen ten or more times. The V and J genes are TRBV6-2 or TRBV6-3 and TRBJ1-1; D is uncertain. Between the trimmed V and J ends, which lost 6 bases and 2 bases, there was a span of 4 bases. CDR1 is MNHEY and CDR2 is SVGEGT in the germline V gene. The CDR3 runs to 11 residues. Here the CDR3 reads CASRDNTEAFF. CDR3 sequence (DNA): TGTGCCAGCAGGGATAACACTGAAGCTTTCTTT.